These T cell receptor beta chains were read from a single sample in a study of T cell responses to AZD1222 COVID-19 vaccine. TCRdb keeps only in-frame clones here, not all; method: immunoSEQ multiplex PCR. The data show tens of thousands of clones, roughly 90% seen once. The specimen was peripheral blood, collected on day 0 of AZD1222 vaccination. These receptors came from an adult in good health. Each CDR3 is given with its conserved first and last residue. A D gene is named only where the DNA matches it firmly. The size of a clone is reported for some rows only, either as once, few or many, or as a class for expanded clones.

DNA: TGTGCCAGCAGGTTTACAGGGACGCAGTATTTT; CDR3: CASRFTGTQYF; size: .; D: .; J: TRBJ2-3; V: TRBV2
DNA: TGTGCCAGCAGCACCTCCGGGACAGGCAATACTGAAGCTTTCTTT; CDR3: CASSTSGTGNTEAFF; size: .; D: TRBD1; J: TRBJ1-1; V: TRBV5-6
DNA: TGTGCCAGCGGCCCTAGGACACTTTTCACAGATACGCAGTATTTT; CDR3: CASGPRTLFTDTQYF; size: .; D: .; J: TRBJ2-3; V: TRBV28
DNA: TGTGCCAGCAGTTACTCGAAGGCAGGTGCTTATTCTGAAGCTTTCTTT; CDR3: CASSYSKAGAYSEAFF; size: .; D: .; J: TRBJ1-1; V: TRBV6-5
DNA: TGTGCCAGCAGTTACACCATTCTCTCCGGGACGGAAGACTCTGGGGCCAACGTCCTGACTTTC; CDR3: CASSYTILSGTEDSGANVLTF; size: .; D: .; J: TRBJ2-6; V: TRBV6-2/TRBV6-3
DNA: TGTGCCAGCAGCTCTACAACCGGAGATACGCAGTATTTT; CDR3: CASSSTTGDTQYF; size: .; D: .; J: TRBJ2-3; V: TRBV7-9
DNA: TGCAGCGCAGTAGGGACAGGGAATGAAAAACTGTTTTTT; CDR3: CSAVGTGNEKLFF; size: .; D: TRBD1; J: TRBJ1-4; V: TRBV29-1
DNA: TGTGCCAGCAGTGTCAGGGGATCTAGCACTGAAGCTTTCTTT; CDR3: CASSVRGSSTEAFF; size: few; D: .; J: TRBJ1-1; V: TRBV2
DNA: TGTGCCAGCAGCCAAGGGGGAGTAAGCTCCTACGAGCAGTACTTC; CDR3: CASSQGGVSSYEQYF; size: .; D: .; J: TRBJ2-7; V: TRBV4-2
DNA: TGTGCCAGCAGTTATCGGCAGGGACACATGAACACTGAAGCTTTCTTT; CDR3: CASSYRQGHMNTEAFF; size: once; D: .; J: TRBJ1-1; V: TRBV6-6
DNA: TGTGCCAGCAGCGGACAGGCCCAAGAGACCCAGTACTTC; CDR3: CASSGQAQETQYF; size: .; D: TRBD1; J: TRBJ2-5; V: TRBV6-5
DNA: TGTGCCAGCCAATTGGCAGGGAACATGAACACTGAAGCTTTCTTT; CDR3: CASQLAGNMNTEAFF; size: .; D: .; J: TRBJ1-1; V: TRBV28
DNA: TGTGCCAGCAGCCGGGACCTGGGCGATGAGCAGTTCTTC; CDR3: CASSRDLGDEQFF; size: .; D: .; J: TRBJ2-1; V: TRBV6-4
DNA: TGTGCCAGCAGCTTCCAAAATCAGCCCCAGCATTTT; CDR3: CASSFQNQPQHF; size: .; D: .; J: TRBJ1-5; V: TRBV11-2
DNA: TGTGCCAGCAGTTCGCAGGGTTCCACTAATGAAAAACTGTTTTTT; CDR3: CASSSQGSTNEKLFF; size: .; D: .; J: TRBJ1-4; V: TRBV6-5
DNA: TGTGCCAGCAGTTACTCAGCGGGGGGGAATAATGAGCAGTTCTTC; CDR3: CASSYSAGGNNEQFF; size: .; D: TRBD2; J: TRBJ2-1; V: TRBV6-2/TRBV6-3
DNA: TGTGCCAGCAGTTACTCGACAGGCCCCTATGGCTACACCTTC; CDR3: CASSYSTGPYGYTF; size: once; D: .; J: TRBJ1-2; V: TRBV6-5
DNA: TGTGCCAGTAGTATTCTGGAGGGGGCCTACGAGCAGTACTTC; CDR3: CASSILEGAYEQYF; size: .; D: .; J: TRBJ2-7; V: TRBV19
DNA: TGTGCCAGCAGCGTAGTGACAGGGGGCTCCTACAATGAGCAGTTCTTC; CDR3: CASSVVTGGSYNEQFF; size: .; D: TRBD1; J: TRBJ2-1; V: TRBV9
DNA: TGTGCCAGCAGTTACAACCAGGGGGAATACGAGCAGTACTTC; CDR3: CASSYNQGEYEQYF; size: .; D: TRBD1; J: TRBJ2-7; V: TRBV6-5
DNA: TGTGCCAGCAGCCCCGGGAGGGCCCAGCGTGAAGCTTTCTTT; CDR3: CASSPGRAQREAFF; size: .; D: .; J: TRBJ1-1; V: TRBV11-2
DNA: TGTGCCAGCTCACCACCGGGCAGGGAAAGAACTGGCTACACCTTC; CDR3: CASSPPGRERTGYTF; size: once; D: .; J: TRBJ1-2; V: TRBV18
DNA: TGTGCCAGCTCCCCGACAGGGGGAGGCGGCAATCAGCCCCAGCATTTT; CDR3: CASSPTGGGGNQPQHF; size: .; D: TRBD1; J: TRBJ1-5; V: TRBV18
DNA: TGCGCCAGCATGGCGGGTACGGTCCACATATCCGGCGGACCTGGAAACACCATATATTTT; CDR3: CASMAGTVHISGGPGNTIYF; size: .; D: .; J: TRBJ1-3; V: TRBV10-1
DNA: TGTGCCAGCAGCTTAGGGGGCAGCCTCGAGCAGTACTTC; CDR3: CASSLGGSLEQYF; size: .; D: .; J: TRBJ2-7; V: TRBV7-6
DNA: TGTGCCAGCAGCGGGCAGCAGGCCGACGAGCAGTACTTC; CDR3: CASSGQQADEQYF; size: .; D: .; J: TRBJ2-7; V: TRBV6-4
DNA: TGTGCCACCTCACAGGGGGGGGAGACCCAGTACTTC; CDR3: CATSQGGETQYF; size: .; D: .; J: TRBJ2-5; V: TRBV19
DNA: TGTGCTAGCAGCTTGAGACAGGGGGCCAACTACGAGCAGTACTTC; CDR3: CASSLRQGANYEQYF; size: .; D: TRBD1; J: TRBJ2-7; V: TRBV7-7
DNA: TGTGCCATCGAGGGGAGTACCGGGGAGCTGTTTTTT; CDR3: CAIEGSTGELFF; size: .; D: .; J: TRBJ2-2; V: TRBV10-3
DNA: TGTGCCAGCGTTGCGGGGGCCGTCTACAATGAGCAGTTCTTC; CDR3: CASVAGAVYNEQFF; size: .; D: .; J: TRBJ2-1; V: TRBV2
DNA: TGCGCCAGCAGCCAAGATGAGTCCTATCAGCCCCAGCATTTT; CDR3: CASSQDESYQPQHF; size: .; D: .; J: TRBJ1-5; V: TRBV4-3
DNA: TGCGCCAGCAGCCACGTCGGGGCACGGGTCCTCCACTTT; CDR3: CASSHVGARVLHF; size: .; D: .; J: TRBJ1-6; V: TRBV4-1
DNA: TGTGCCAGCAGTGAAGGAGTTGGGCTTCAGCCCCAGCATTTT; CDR3: CASSEGVGLQPQHF; size: once; D: .; J: TRBJ1-5; V: TRBV6-1
DNA: TGTGCCAGCAGCTTAGCGTCTAGAGGGGGCAGCAAAAACATTCAGTACTTC; CDR3: CASSLASRGGSKNIQYF; size: .; D: TRBD1; J: TRBJ2-4; V: TRBV7-9
DNA: TGTGCCAGCCTGACAGGGGCGGTATCGGGTGCTTTCTTT; CDR3: CASLTGAVSGAFF; size: .; D: TRBD1; J: TRBJ1-1; V: TRBV28
DNA: TGTGCCAGTAGTCGGACGGAAAATCAGCCCCAGCATTTT; CDR3: CASSRTENQPQHF; size: .; D: .; J: TRBJ1-5; V: TRBV19
DNA: TGTGCCAGCAGTACCGCACGGGGCCTCAGGGAAAAACTGTTTTTT; CDR3: CASSTARGLREKLFF; size: .; D: .; J: TRBJ1-4; V: TRBV28
DNA: TGTGCCAGCAGCCGAAGGCTTCGGGGTCCTGGGGGACCCCAGCATTTT; CDR3: CASSRRLRGPGGPQHF; size: .; D: .; J: TRBJ1-5; V: TRBV7-8
DNA: TGTGCCAGCAGGAGACAGGGCAATCAGCCCCAGCATTTT; CDR3: CASRRQGNQPQHF; size: .; D: .; J: TRBJ1-5; V: TRBV2
DNA: TGCGCCAGCACCGGCTTTGAGGCCACCGGGGAGCTGTTTTTT; CDR3: CASTGFEATGELFF; size: .; D: .; J: TRBJ2-2; V: TRBV5-1
DNA: TGTGCCAGTACGGAGGTGGGGGGCACCTACAATGAGCAGTTCTTC; CDR3: CASTEVGGTYNEQFF; size: .; D: .; J: TRBJ2-1; V: TRBV19
DNA: TGTGCCAGTAGTATATTGGGCAGGGGGAACACTGAAGCTTTCTTT; CDR3: CASSILGRGNTEAFF; size: .; D: .; J: TRBJ1-1; V: TRBV19
DNA: TGCGCCAGCAGGCCGACGGACAGGTCAAGGGACACTGAAGCTTTCTTT; CDR3: CASRPTDRSRDTEAFF; size: .; D: TRBD1; J: TRBJ1-1; V: TRBV4-3
DNA: TGTGCCAGCAGCTCGAGACAGGGGGCCAGGGGAGAGACCCAGTACTTC; CDR3: CASSSRQGARGETQYF; size: .; D: TRBD1; J: TRBJ2-5; V: TRBV5-4
DNA: TGTGCCAGTAGTATTAGCGGGAAGCCCTATAATTCACCCCTCCACTTT; CDR3: CASSISGKPYNSPLHF; size: .; D: .; J: TRBJ1-6; V: TRBV19
DNA: TGTGCCAGCAGTGAAGATGGCAGTCAGACCCAGTACTTC; CDR3: CASSEDGSQTQYF; size: .; D: .; J: TRBJ2-5; V: TRBV6-1
DNA: TGCGCCAGCAGCCAAGGGACTAGCGGGGGGCCGACAGCCGGGGAGCTGTTTTTT; CDR3: CASSQGTSGGPTAGELFF; size: .; D: TRBD2; J: TRBJ2-2; V: TRBV4-1
DNA: TGCGCCAGCAGCCGAGACGGGACTAGCGGTAGGTACGAGCAGTACTTC; CDR3: CASSRDGTSGRYEQYF; size: .; D: TRBD2; J: TRBJ2-7; V: TRBV4-3
DNA: TGCGCCAGCAGGGCTAGCGGGGAGAGCTCCTACGAGCAGTACTTC; CDR3: CASRASGESSYEQYF; size: .; D: TRBD2; J: TRBJ2-7; V: TRBV5-1
DNA: TGTGCCAGCAGAACAAAAACCGGAGTCAATCAGCCCCAGCATTTT; CDR3: CASRTKTGVNQPQHF; size: .; D: .; J: TRBJ1-5; V: TRBV6-6
DNA: TGTGCCAGCAGCTCGAGGGTCGCAGGGGGAATGAACACTGAAGCTTTCTTT; CDR3: CASSSRVAGGMNTEAFF; size: .; D: TRBD1; J: TRBJ1-1; V: TRBV7-8
DNA: TGTGCCAGCAGCTCGGGACAGGTGATAAATGAAAAACTGTTTTTT; CDR3: CASSSGQVINEKLFF; size: .; D: TRBD1; J: TRBJ1-4; V: TRBV5-5
DNA: TGCGCCAGCAGCCAAGGAGGGGCCCGCGGCAGGGGCAATGAGCAGTTCTTC; CDR3: CASSQGGARGRGNEQFF; size: .; D: .; J: TRBJ2-1; V: TRBV4-1
DNA: TGTGCCAGCAGCTTAGTGCAGGGGGCCAGCTATGGCTACACCTTC; CDR3: CASSLVQGASYGYTF; size: .; D: TRBD1; J: TRBJ1-2; V: TRBV7-8
DNA: TGTGCCAGTAGTCCGGGACAGGGGTATGGCTACACCTTC; CDR3: CASSPGQGYGYTF; size: .; D: TRBD1; J: TRBJ1-2; V: TRBV19
DNA: TGTGCCAGCAGCCTTAGCGGACAAGAGACCCAGTACTTC; CDR3: CASSLSGQETQYF; size: .; D: .; J: TRBJ2-5; V: TRBV3-1/TRBV3-2
DNA: TGTGCCAGCAGCATTTCGCACAGGGGGCGAGACGAGCAGTACTTC; CDR3: CASSISHRGRDEQYF; size: few; D: TRBD1; J: TRBJ2-7; V: TRBV7-2
DNA: TGTGCCAGCAGCCGGGGCCGTTACTCTGGAAACACCATATATTTT; CDR3: CASSRGRYSGNTIYF; size: .; D: .; J: TRBJ1-3; V: TRBV7-2
DNA: TGTGCCAGTAACAGGTTCGGGTACCAAGAGACCCAGTACTTC; CDR3: CASNRFGYQETQYF; size: .; D: .; J: TRBJ2-5; V: TRBV9